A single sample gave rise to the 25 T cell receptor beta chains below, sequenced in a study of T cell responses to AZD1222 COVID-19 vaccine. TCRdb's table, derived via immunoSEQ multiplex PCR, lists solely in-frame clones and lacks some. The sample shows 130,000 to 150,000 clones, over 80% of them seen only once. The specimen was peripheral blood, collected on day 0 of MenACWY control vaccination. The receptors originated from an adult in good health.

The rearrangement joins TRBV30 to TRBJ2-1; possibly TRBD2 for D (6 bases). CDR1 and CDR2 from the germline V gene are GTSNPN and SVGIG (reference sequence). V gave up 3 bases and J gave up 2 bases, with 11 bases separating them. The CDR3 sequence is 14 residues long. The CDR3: CAWSIGTAYNEQFF. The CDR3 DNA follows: TGTGCCTGGAGCATTGGGACTGCCTACAATGAGCAGTTCTTC.

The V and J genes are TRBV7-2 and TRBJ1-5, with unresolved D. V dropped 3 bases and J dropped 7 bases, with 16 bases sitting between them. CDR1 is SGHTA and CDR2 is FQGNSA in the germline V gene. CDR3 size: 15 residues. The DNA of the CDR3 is TGTGCCAGCAGCTTCACAACAGCGTTAGAGCAGCCCCAGCATTTT. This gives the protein CASSFTTALEQPQHF. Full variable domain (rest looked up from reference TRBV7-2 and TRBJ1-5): GAGVSQSPSNKVTEKGKDVELRCDPISGHTALYWYRQSLGQGLEFLIYFQGNSAPDKSGLPSDRFSAERTGGSVSTLTIQRTQQEDSAVYLCASSFTTALEQPQHFGDGTRLSIL.

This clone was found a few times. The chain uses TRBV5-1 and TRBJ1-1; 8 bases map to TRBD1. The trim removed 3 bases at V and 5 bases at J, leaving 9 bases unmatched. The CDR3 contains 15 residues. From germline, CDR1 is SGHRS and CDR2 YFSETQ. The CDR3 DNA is TGCGCCAGCAGCTGGGAGGGACAGGCGGGTACTGAAGCTTTCTTT. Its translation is CASSWEGQAGTEAFF.

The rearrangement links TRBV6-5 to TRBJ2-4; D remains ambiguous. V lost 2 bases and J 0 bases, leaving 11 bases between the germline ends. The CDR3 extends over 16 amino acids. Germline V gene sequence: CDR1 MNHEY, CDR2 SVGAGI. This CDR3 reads CASSYGVRLAKNIQYF. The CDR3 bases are TGTGCCAGCAGTTACGGGGTCCGACTAGCCAAAAACATTCAGTACTTC.

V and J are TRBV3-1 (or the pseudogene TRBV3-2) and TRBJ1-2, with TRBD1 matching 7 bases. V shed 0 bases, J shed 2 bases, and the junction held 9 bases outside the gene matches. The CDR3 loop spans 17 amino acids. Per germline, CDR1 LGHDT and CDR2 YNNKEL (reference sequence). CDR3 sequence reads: CASSQELLNRGNYGYTF. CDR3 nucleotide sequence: TGTGCCAGCAGCCAAGAATTGTTGAACAGGGGAAACTATGGCTACACCTTC.

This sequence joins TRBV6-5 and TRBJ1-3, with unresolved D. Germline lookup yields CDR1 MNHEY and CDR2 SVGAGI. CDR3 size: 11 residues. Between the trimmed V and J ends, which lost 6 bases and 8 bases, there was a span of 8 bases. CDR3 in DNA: TGTGCCAGCAGCGCTGGGGACACCATATATTTT. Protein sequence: CASSAGDTIYF.

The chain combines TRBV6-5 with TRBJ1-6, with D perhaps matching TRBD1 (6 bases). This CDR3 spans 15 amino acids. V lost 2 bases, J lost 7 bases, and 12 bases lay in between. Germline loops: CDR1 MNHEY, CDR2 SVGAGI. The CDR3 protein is CASSYNQGWNSPLHF. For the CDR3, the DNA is TGTGCCAGCAGTTACAACCAGGGGTGGAATTCACCCCTCCACTTT.

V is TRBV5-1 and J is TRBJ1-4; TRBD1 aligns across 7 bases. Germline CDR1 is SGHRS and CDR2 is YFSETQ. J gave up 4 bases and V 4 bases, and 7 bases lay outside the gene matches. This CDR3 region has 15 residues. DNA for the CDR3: TGCGCCAGCAGCGCGTACGGGACAGATAATGAAAAACTGTTTTTT. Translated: CASSAYGTDNEKLFF.

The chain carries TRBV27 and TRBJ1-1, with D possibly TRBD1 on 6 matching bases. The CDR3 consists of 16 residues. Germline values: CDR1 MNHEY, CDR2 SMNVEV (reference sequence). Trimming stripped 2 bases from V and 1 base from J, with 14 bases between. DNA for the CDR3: TGTGCCAGCAGTTTAGACAGGATCCAACAGAACACTGAAGCTTTCTTT. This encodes CASSLDRIQQNTEAFF.

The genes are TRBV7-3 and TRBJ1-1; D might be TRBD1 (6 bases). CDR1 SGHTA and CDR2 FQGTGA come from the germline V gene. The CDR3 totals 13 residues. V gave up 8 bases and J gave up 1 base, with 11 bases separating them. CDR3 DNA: TGTGCCAGCGGTCAGGGACAGAACACTGAAGCTTTCTTT. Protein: CASGQGQNTEAFF. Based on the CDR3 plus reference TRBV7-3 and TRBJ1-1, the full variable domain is GAGVSQTPSNKVTEKGKYVELRCDPISGHTALYWYRQSLGQGPEFLIYFQGTGAADDSGLPNDRFFAVRPEGSVSTLKIQRTERGDSAVYLCASGQGQNTEAFFGQGTRLTVV.

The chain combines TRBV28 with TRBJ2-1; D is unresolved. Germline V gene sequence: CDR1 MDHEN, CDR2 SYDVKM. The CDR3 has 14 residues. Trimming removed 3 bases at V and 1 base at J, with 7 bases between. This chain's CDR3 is CASSFSTSYNEQFF. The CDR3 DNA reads TGTGCCAGCAGTTTTAGTACTTCCTACAATGAGCAGTTCTTC.

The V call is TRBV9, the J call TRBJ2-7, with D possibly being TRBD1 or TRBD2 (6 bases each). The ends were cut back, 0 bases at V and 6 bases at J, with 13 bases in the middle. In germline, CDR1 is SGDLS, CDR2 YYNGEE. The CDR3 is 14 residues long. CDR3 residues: CASSVVPGAGEQYF. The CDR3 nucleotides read TGTGCCAGCAGCGTAGTGCCGGGGGCGGGCGAGCAGTACTTC.

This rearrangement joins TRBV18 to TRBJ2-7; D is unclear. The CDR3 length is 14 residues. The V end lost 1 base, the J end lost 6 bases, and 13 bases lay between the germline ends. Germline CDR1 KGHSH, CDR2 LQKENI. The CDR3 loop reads CASSPQGVGSEQYF. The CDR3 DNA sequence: TGTGCCAGCTCACCACAGGGCGTCGGCTCCGAGCAGTACTTC.

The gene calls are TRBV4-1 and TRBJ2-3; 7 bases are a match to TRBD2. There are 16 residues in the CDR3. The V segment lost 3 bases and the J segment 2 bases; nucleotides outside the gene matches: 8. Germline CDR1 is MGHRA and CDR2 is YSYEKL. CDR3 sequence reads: CASSQVLREPTDTQYF. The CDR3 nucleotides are TGCGCCAGCAGCCAGGTCCTGCGGGAGCCCACAGATACGCAGTATTTT.

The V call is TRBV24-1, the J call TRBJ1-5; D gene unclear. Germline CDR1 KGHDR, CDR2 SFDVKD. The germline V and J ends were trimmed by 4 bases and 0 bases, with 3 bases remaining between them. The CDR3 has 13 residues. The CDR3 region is CATSENSNQPQHF. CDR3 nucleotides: TGTGCCACCAGTGAGAATAGCAATCAGCCCCAGCATTTT.

For the CDR3, the DNA is TGTGCCAGCAGTTTTCTGGAGGGGCGTTCCGGGGAGCTGTTTTTT. It encodes CASSFLEGRSGELFF. This chain connects TRBV27 to TRBJ2-2; TRBD2 might be the D (6 bases). Germline CDR1 and CDR2: MNHEY and SMNVEV (reference sequence). This CDR3 has 15 amino acids. V lost 3 bases to trimming and J lost 6 bases, with 14 bases between them.

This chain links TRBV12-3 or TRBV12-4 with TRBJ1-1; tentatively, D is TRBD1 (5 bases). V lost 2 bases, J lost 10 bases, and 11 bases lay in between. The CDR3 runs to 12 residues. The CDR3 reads CASSLFGDGAFF. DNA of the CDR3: TGTGCCAGCAGTTTATTTGGGGACGGAGCTTTCTTT.

The CDR3 sequence: CASSVGGGSSYNEQFF. Here the CDR3 DNA reads TGTGCCAGCAGCGTAGGAGGGGGAAGCTCCTACAATGAGCAGTTCTTC. The gene calls are TRBV9 and TRBJ2-1; D possibly corresponds to TRBD1 (6 bases). Trimming took 0 bases from V and 0 from J, leaving 10 bases between them. In germline, CDR1 is SGDLS, CDR2 YYNGEE. The CDR3 length is 16 residues.

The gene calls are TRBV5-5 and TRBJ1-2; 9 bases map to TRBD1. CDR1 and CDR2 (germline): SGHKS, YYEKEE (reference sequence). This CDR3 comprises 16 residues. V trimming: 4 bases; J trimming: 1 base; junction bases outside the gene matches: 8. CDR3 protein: CASSPGQGILNYGYTF. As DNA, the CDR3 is TGTGCCAGCAGCCCGGGACAGGGCATCCTTAACTATGGCTACACCTTC.

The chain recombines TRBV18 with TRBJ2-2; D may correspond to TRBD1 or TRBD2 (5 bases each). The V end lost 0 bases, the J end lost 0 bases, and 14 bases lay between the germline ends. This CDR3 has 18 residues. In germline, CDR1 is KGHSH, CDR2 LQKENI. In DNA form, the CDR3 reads TGTGCCAGCTCACCACCTGGGACCGGACCCACGAACACCGGGGAGCTGTTTTTT. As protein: CASSPPGTGPTNTGELFF.

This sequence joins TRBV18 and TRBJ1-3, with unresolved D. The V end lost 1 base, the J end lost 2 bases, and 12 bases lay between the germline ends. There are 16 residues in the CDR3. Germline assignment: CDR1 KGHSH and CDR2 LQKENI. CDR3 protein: CASSPQSGSTGNTIYF. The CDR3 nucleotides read TGTGCCAGCTCACCACAATCCGGGAGTACTGGAAACACCATATATTTT.

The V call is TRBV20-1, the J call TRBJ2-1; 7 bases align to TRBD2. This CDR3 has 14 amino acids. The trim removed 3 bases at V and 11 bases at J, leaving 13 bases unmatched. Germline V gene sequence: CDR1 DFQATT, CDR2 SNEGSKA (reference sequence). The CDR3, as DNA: TGCAGTGCTAGTATACTAGCGCGGGGAAGACAGCAGTTCTTC. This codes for CSASILARGRQQFF.

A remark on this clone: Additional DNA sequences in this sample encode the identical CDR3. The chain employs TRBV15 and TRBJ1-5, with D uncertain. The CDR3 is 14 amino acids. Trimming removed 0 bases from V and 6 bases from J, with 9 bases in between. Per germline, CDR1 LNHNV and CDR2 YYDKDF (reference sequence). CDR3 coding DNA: TGTGCCACCAGCAGAGATAGGCTGGGTCAGCCCCAGCATTTT. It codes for CATSRDRLGQPQHF.

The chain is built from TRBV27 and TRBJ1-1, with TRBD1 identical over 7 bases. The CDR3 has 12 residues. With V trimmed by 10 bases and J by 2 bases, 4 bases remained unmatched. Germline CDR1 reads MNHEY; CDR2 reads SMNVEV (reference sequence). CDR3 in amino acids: CATQGGNTEAFF. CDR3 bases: TGTGCCACTCAGGGGGGAAACACTGAAGCTTTCTTT.

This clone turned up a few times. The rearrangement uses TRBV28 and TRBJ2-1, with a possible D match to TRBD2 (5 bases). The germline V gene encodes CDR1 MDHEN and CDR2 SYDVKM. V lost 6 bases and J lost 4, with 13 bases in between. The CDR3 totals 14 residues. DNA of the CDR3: TGTGCCAGCAGCCCCCAGCGGCTATACAATGAGCAGTTCTTC. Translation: CASSPQRLYNEQFF.